The rows below give T cell receptor beta chains drawn from one sample of a study of T cells in Graves' hyperthyroidism and ophthalmopathy. TCRdb redid the calling of the multiplex PCR reads with MiXCR, one entry per CDR3 protein. The data contain around 700,000 distinct CDR3 sequences, approximately 19% of them singletons. Material: blood. The source is a woman aged 45-59 years with Graves' hyperthyroidism that later progressed to Graves' ophthalmopathy. CDR3s include the opening cysteine and the closing phenylalanine or tryptophan. The order of the fields is J gene, D gene, clone size, V gene, CDR3 length, CDR3 DNA, CDR3 protein. A D gene is named only where the DNA matches it firmly. Clone size is shown for a subset of rows, as once, few, many or a class of expanded clone.

j_call: TRBJ1-5
d_call: NA
clone_size: few
v_call: TRBV12-3/TRBV12-4
cdr3_length: 16
cdr3_nt: TGTGCCAGCAGTTTAGTATCCGGGTGCGTCGGTCAGCCCCAGCATTTT
cdr3_aa: CASSLVSGCVGQPQHF

j_call: TRBJ2-3
d_call: NA
clone_size: few
v_call: TRBV29-1
cdr3_length: 11
cdr3_nt: TGCAGCGTTGAGGGCGTAGGTACGCAGTATTTT
cdr3_aa: CSVEGVGTQYF

j_call: TRBJ1-5
d_call: NA
clone_size: few
v_call: TRBV20-1
cdr3_length: 14
cdr3_nt: TGCAGTGCTAGAGATTTCAGGACTCACGGGCCCCAGCATTTT
cdr3_aa: CSARDFRTHGPQHF

j_call: TRBJ2-5
d_call: TRBD2
clone_size: NA
v_call: TRBV14
cdr3_length: 14
cdr3_nt: TGTGCCAGCAGCCAAGTAGCGGGAACAGAGACCCAGTACTTC
cdr3_aa: CASSQVAGTETQYF

j_call: TRBJ2-5
d_call: TRBD2
clone_size: NA
v_call: TRBV20-1
cdr3_length: 15
cdr3_nt: TGCAGTGCTTGGGGGGAAGCGGGGAAACAAGAGACCCAGTACTTC
cdr3_aa: CSAWGEAGKQETQYF

j_call: TRBJ1-5
d_call: TRBD1
clone_size: few
v_call: TRBV18
cdr3_length: 14
cdr3_nt: TGTGCCAGAGACGGGACAGGGGTAAATCAGCCCCAGCATTTT
cdr3_aa: CARDGTGVNQPQHF

j_call: TRBJ2-3
d_call: TRBD2
clone_size: few
v_call: TRBV4-1
cdr3_length: 15
cdr3_nt: TGCGCCAGCAGCCAAGGACTAGCGGGGGGAGGTACGCAGTATTTT
cdr3_aa: CASSQGLAGGGTQYF

j_call: TRBJ2-2
d_call: NA
clone_size: few
v_call: TRBV5-1
cdr3_length: 15
cdr3_nt: TGCGCCAGCAGCGCGCCCGGGGAGAGCACCGGGGAGCTGTTTTTT
cdr3_aa: CASSAPGESTGELFF

j_call: TRBJ1-5
d_call: TRBD1
clone_size: few
v_call: TRBV6-2/TRBV6-3
cdr3_length: 16
cdr3_nt: TGTGCCAGCAGTTACAACTCCGGGACAGTCCATCAGCCCCAGCATTTT
cdr3_aa: CASSYNSGTVHQPQHF

j_call: TRBJ1-6
d_call: NA
clone_size: few
v_call: TRBV2
cdr3_length: 17
cdr3_nt: TGTGCCAGCAGTGAAATAGTCCCCGAGTGGGATAATTCACCCCTCCACTTT
cdr3_aa: CASSEIVPEWDNSPLHF

j_call: TRBJ2-1
d_call: NA
clone_size: many
v_call: TRBV5-1
cdr3_length: 14
cdr3_nt: TGCGCCAGCAGCTTCGAACAGCTCTACAATGAGCAGTTCTTC
cdr3_aa: CASSFEQLYNEQFF